This T cell receptor beta chain emerged from a study of read filtering for tumor transcriptome and immune sequencing (dated by TCRdb to 2019 to 2021). Broadly, across the study: Of the patients in the cohort, more than 16 were male and some 15 were female, and their mean age was about 70 years, with a range of about 45 to 85. Using the same bone marrow samples, the study ran both targeted immune repertoire sequencing and bulk whole-transcriptome sequencing and then compared the TCR repertoires from each method. Per sample, about 3.5 to 11 million TCR-region mapped reads were obtained with IR-seq, compared with only 85 to 1273 with RNA-seq. Whole-transcriptome libraries were prepared with the TruSeq RNA Access Library Prep Kit after DNase treatment. One main goal was a read-filtering strategy for immune repertoire data, in particular deciding whether clonotypes backed by only one read should be removed. Under revised international staging, roughly 8 patients fell into R-ISS I, some 15 into R-ISS II and more than five into R-ISS III. Beyond this particular receptor, the publication reports: The sorted CD138-negative fraction was a mixed bone marrow immune population, not purified T cells. When single-read clonotypes were removed, the proportions of shared clonotypes in IR-seq and RNA-seq correlated more strongly. In IR-seq, single-read clonotypes were approximately 80% of clonotypes but about 3.5% of total reads; in RNA-seq they were over 65% of clonotypes and around 40% of reads. Compared with RNA-seq, IR-seq captured clonotypes at much greater depth and more reliably, and a smaller IR-seq throughput was enough to identify most of the shared clonotypes.

Germline trimming amounts to 6 bases on V and 11 bases on J, with 9 as the count of junction bases outside the gene matches. Based on the germline V gene, the CDR1 and CDR2 sequences are KGHSH and LQKENI. The CDR3 has 12 amino acids, counting the end cysteine and phenylalanine. Just the 36-base CDR3 DNA is kept, in frame starting at base 1. This clonotype has ten or more counts. No antigen is known for it. No much larger clone is present one base from it, and per-base qualities are unavailable. Every patient had bone marrow sampled at the time of active disease. Bone marrow mononuclear cells were isolated by Ficoll-Hypaque density gradient centrifugation. To remove myeloma plasma cells, the cells were labeled with CD138 magnetic microbeads on a MACS separator, and CD138-negative cells were then collected by negative selection. The purity of the isolated cells was checked by flow cytometry with CD138 antibodies on an Attune NxT. TRIzol reagent was used to extract total RNA, which was then quantified with a NanoDrop spectrophotometer. Paired RNA-seq and IR-seq were performed on each patient's CD138-negative bone marrow sample.

Starting from approximately 0.4 ug RNA, TCR libraries were constructed with the Immunoverse kit using molecular barcoded adaptors that cover the alpha/delta and beta/gamma chains. TCR library preparation used the same RNA that was used for transcriptome sequencing. TCR libraries were sequenced on an Illumina HiSeq 4000 with 2 x 150 cycles. As for how the authors treated the data: Using MiXCR, which included quality filtering and error correction, TCR reads were aligned to human V, D, J and C references and then assembled into CDR3 clonotypes. The tcR package in R was used for analysis of clonotype counts and gene usage diversity. For inspection of raw mapping reads, RNA-seq reads were mapped by STAR aligner version 2.5.3a onto GRCh37 of the human genome. To test the effect of sequencing depth on detected clonotypes, IR-seq fastq files were randomly downsampled using Seqtk 1.3. The public reads were reprocessed in TCRdb via fastp at Q25 and MiXCR, keeping in-frame beta chains. CDR3 protein sequences are deduplicated, and each keeps its most common genes and DNA. The V and J calls and clone size are TCRdb's, not the authors'. In all, the sample holds over 7,500 distinct CDR3 sequences, and about 15% of those were seen once. The ten largest clones take up less than 30% of the sample.

Sample: a population of CD138-negative cells sorted from bone marrow. What the cell subset or site label conveys for this sample: bone marrow mononuclear cells depleted of CD138+ plasma/myeloma cells by negative magnetic selection. This chain joins TRBV18 to TRBJ1-1; TRBD1 agrees with 7 junctional bases. The origin of this receptor is a donor aged 40 or older with multiple myeloma. The DNA sequence follows: TGTGCCAGCTCCCCAGATGACAGGGTGGCTTTCTTT. The encoded protein is CASSPDDRVAFF. Full variable domain (CDR3 extended with the reference TRBV18 and TRBJ1-1 proteins): NAGVMQNPRHLVRRRGQEARLRCSPMKGHSHVYWYRQLPEEGLKFMVYLQKENIIDESGMPKERFSAEFPKEGPSILRIQQVVRGDSAAYFCASSPDDRVAFFGQGTRLTVV.